This T cell receptor beta chain was retrieved from a study of CD8+ T cells in alopecia areata. Extraction and reverse transcription of RNA yielded cDNA as the sequencing template. Profiled with immunoSEQ multiplex PCR; TCRdb holds only in-frame clones, not every one. The table has 150,000 or so clones, about 46% seen once. The CDR3 spans 16 residues. The V gene lost 2 bases and the J gene lost 4 bases, with 16 bases spanning the gap. Germline CDR1 is LNHNV and CDR2 is YYDKDF (reference sequence). Source: CD8+ T cells sorted from blood, taken at week 0. The TCR was taken from a human donor with alopecia areata. V is TRBV15 and J is TRBJ2-3; D is perhaps TRBD1 (5 bases). The CDR3 region has the DNA TGTGCCACCAGCAGAACACTCCCCTCAGGGTCAGATACGCAGTATTTT. Its protein is CATSRTLPSGSDTQYF.